The clone carrying this T cell receptor beta chain has only a few counts. This sample is part of a study of cytomegalovirus exposure and HLA in healthy donors. CDR1 is SGDLS and CDR2 is YYNGEE in the germline V gene. The CDR3 consists of 15 residues. Trimming removed 2 bases at V and 1 base at J, with 11 bases between. PCR employed 60 Vbeta and 13 Jbeta primers. Produced via immunoSEQ multiplex PCR; TCRdb's table is partial and in-frame only. The sample lists 130,000 to 150,000 clones, roughly a tenth occurring once. The sequence was obtained from a male donor in good health and CMV-seronegative. The sample taken for sequencing was PBMCs. The chain employs TRBV9 and TRBJ2-3, with D possibly being TRBD2 (6 bases). CDR3 DNA sequence: TGTGCCAGCAGCGTGCGGGGAAGGGGCACAGATACGCAGTATTTT. It translates to CASSVRGRGTDTQYF.